A single sample gave rise to the 31 T cell receptor beta chains below, sequenced in a study of cytomegalovirus exposure and HLA in healthy donors (TCRdb year 2017). Library preparation employed the immunoSEQ multiplex PCR assay. A mixture of 60 forward primers for TCR Vbeta segments and 13 reverse primers for TCR Jbeta segments was used in the multiplex PCR. This is the immuneACCESS table as TCRdb keeps it, with only in-frame sequences that have V and J called. A part of the clones is gone; compared with another copy, unresolved V genes explain less than half, and the rest is unexplained. This sample holds fewer than 250,000 clones; approximately 80% were observed only once. 2.5% to 3.5% of the sample is taken by the ten largest. Input material: PBMCs. The receptors come from a man aged 25 to 45 in good health and CMV-seronegative.

The rearrangement links TRBV7-3 to TRBJ2-2, with 8 bases aligning to TRBD1. Trimming removed 5 bases from V and 1 base from J; junction bases left unmatched: 9. The CDR3 totals 17 residues. The germline V gene has CDR1 SGHTA and CDR2 FQGTGA. CDR3 DNA: TGTGCCAGCAGCCCCTATGGCGGGACAGGGAACACCGGGGAGCTGTTTTTT. Its translation: CASSPYGGTGNTGELFF.

The chain joins TRBV5-1 to TRBJ1-6; 10 positions agree with TRBD1. This CDR3 comprises 13 residues. Germline V gene lookup returns CDR1 SGHRS and CDR2 YFSETQ. V shed 7 bases, J shed 5 bases, and the junction held 0 bases outside the gene matches. Here the CDR3 reads CASGQGDNSPLHF. In DNA, the CDR3 is TGCGCCAGCGGACAGGGGGATAATTCACCCCTCCACTTT.

The genes are TRBV5-4 and TRBJ2-7; 7 nucleotides align to TRBD1. CDR3 size: 15 residues. Germline-derived CDR1 and CDR2 are SGHNT and YYREEE (reference sequence). The V gene end was trimmed by 3 bases and the J gene end by 1 base; junction bases not matched to a gene: 7. Here the CDR3 DNA reads TGTGCCAGCAGCTCTCCGGGACAGTCTTCCTACGAGCAGTACTTC. Protein product: CASSSPGQSSYEQYF.

This clone occurred a few times. The chain links TRBV9 to TRBJ1-4; D possibly corresponds to TRBD1 (5 bases). Germline-derived CDR1 and CDR2 are SGDLS and YYNGEE. CDR3 length: 14 amino acids. Between the trimmed V and J ends, which lost 4 bases and 7 bases, there was a span of 14 bases. The chain's CDR3 is CASSPQVQGEKLFF. The CDR3 nucleotides are TGTGCCAGCAGCCCTCAAGTTCAGGGTGAAAAACTGTTTTTT.

The genes are TRBV5-6 and TRBJ2-7, with D uncertain. The CDR3 sequence is 11 residues long. Between the trimmed V and J ends, which lost 4 bases and 4 bases, there was a span of 6 bases. Germline-derived CDR1 and CDR2 are SGHDT and YYEEEE. The chain's CDR3 is CASSSSYEQYF. The CDR3 nucleotides are TGTGCCAGCAGCAGCTCTTACGAGCAGTACTTC.

This clone was seen more than once but under ten times. The chain has TRBV6-1 and TRBJ1-2; tentative D call: TRBD1 (5 bases). The CDR3 runs 13 residues. V lost 11 bases and J 7 bases, leaving 20 bases between the germline ends. Germline V gives CDR1 MNHNS, CDR2 SASEGT. CDR3 region: CAAVGAVWGGYTF. CDR3 DNA: TGTGCCGCCGTAGGGGCCGTTTGGGGTGGCTACACCTTC.

This chain uses TRBV19 with TRBJ1-5, with D maybe TRBD1 (6 bases). Per germline, CDR1 LNHDA and CDR2 SQIVND (reference sequence). The CDR3 runs to 16 residues. Between the trimmed V and J ends, which lost 3 bases and 3 bases, there was a span of 15 bases. CDR3 region: CASSMGQGLNNQPQHF. CDR3 nucleotide sequence: TGTGCCAGTAGTATGGGCCAGGGGTTGAACAATCAGCCCCAGCATTTT.

This clone was picked up one time. The chain links TRBV27 to TRBJ1-5, with 7 bases that match TRBD1. CDR1 is MNHEY, CDR2 SMNVEV, per germline (reference sequence). The CDR3 is 17 residues long. V trimming: 5 bases; J trimming: 1 base; junction bases outside the gene matches: 11. DNA of the CDR3: TGTGCCAGCAGTCCTCGCCGACAGGGTGTGAGCAATCAGCCCCAGCATTTT. Translation: CASSPRRQGVSNQPQHF.

The chain couples TRBV6-6 to TRBJ1-4, with no clear D. The length of the CDR3 is 12 residues. Germline V CDR1 and CDR2: MNHNY, SVGAGI (reference sequence). Trimming pared 2 bases from V and 5 bases from J, leaving 3 bases between. CDR3: CASSYPNEKLFF. The CDR3 DNA is TGTGCCAGCAGTTACCCGAATGAAAAACTGTTTTTT.

This chain's CDR3 is CASSLAGSDTQYF. The CDR3, as DNA: TGTGCCAGTAGCCTAGCGGGGTCAGATACGCAGTATTTT. This chain uses TRBV19 with TRBJ2-3; the match to TRBD2 covers 9 bases. Per germline, CDR1 LNHDA and CDR2 SQIVND (reference sequence). The ends lost 6 bases at V and 4 bases at J; junction bases unmatched: 2. The CDR3 is made up of 13 amino acids.

The chain links TRBV6-1 to TRBJ2-7, with D possibly being TRBD2 (5 bases). The CDR3 runs to 13 residues. CDR1 is MNHNS and CDR2 is SASEGT in the germline V gene. V lost 1 base and J lost 2, with 6 bases in between. CDR3 amino acids: CASSEGGAYEQYF. CDR3 coding DNA: TGTGCCAGCAGTGAAGGGGGAGCCTACGAGCAGTACTTC.

This clone showed up just once. The chain couples TRBV6-5 to TRBJ2-5, with 11 bases matching TRBD1. This CDR3 has 15 amino acids. Germline CDR1 is MNHEY and CDR2 is SVGAGI. V lost 6 bases and J lost 2; bases outside the gene matches: 5. The CDR3 nucleotides read TGTGCCAGCAGGACGGACAGGGGGCGTCAAGAGACCCAGTACTTC. Its protein is CASRTDRGRQETQYF.

This rearrangement joins TRBV6-5 to TRBJ2-5; no clear D gene. Trimming pared 6 bases from V and 5 bases from J, leaving 13 bases between. Germline CDR1 reads MNHEY; CDR2 reads SVGAGI. The CDR3 has 13 amino acids. The CDR3 is CASRGRGRETQYF. In DNA, the CDR3 is TGTGCCAGCAGAGGCCGAGGCCGGGAGACCCAGTACTTC.

The chain has TRBV18 and TRBJ2-7; perhaps TRBD2 as D (5 bases). V lost 3 bases and J lost 3, with 9 bases in between. This CDR3 has 13 amino acids. Germline V gives CDR1 KGHSH, CDR2 LQKENI. CDR3 amino acids: CASSPKEGYEQYF. CDR3 bases: TGTGCCAGCTCACCGAAAGAGGGCTACGAGCAGTACTTC.

This rearrangement joins TRBV27 to TRBJ2-7; TRBD1 might be the D (6 bases). Germline V gives CDR1 MNHEY, CDR2 SMNVEV (reference sequence). The CDR3 loop spans 15 amino acids. V lost 2 bases, J lost 4 bases, and 15 bases lay in between. The CDR3 nucleotides are TGTGCCAGCAGTTTACCAGGGGCCGGGGTATACGAGCAGTACTTC. This encodes CASSLPGAGVYEQYF.

The V and J genes are TRBV7-3 and TRBJ1-6; D unresolved. The CDR3 totals 15 residues. CDR1 is SGHTA, CDR2 FQGTGA, per germline. Trimming took 2 bases from V and 9 from J, leaving 14 bases between them. CDR3 loop: CASSLDGNQASPLHF. In DNA form, the CDR3 reads TGTGCCAGCAGCTTAGATGGAAACCAGGCTTCACCCCTCCACTTT.

This CDR3 is CASSLSMRASGAPGDTQYF. As DNA, the CDR3 is TGTGCCAGCAGTTTATCGATGCGGGCTAGCGGGGCCCCCGGGGATACGCAGTATTTT. This chain connects TRBV27 to TRBJ2-3; 9 bases are shared with TRBD2. The CDR3 runs to 19 residues. Trimming removed 0 bases from V and 6 bases from J; junction bases left unmatched: 16. Per germline, CDR1 MNHEY and CDR2 SMNVEV (reference sequence).

The table lists this clone with a few counts. The chain combines TRBV5-1 with TRBJ2-3; D perhaps matches TRBD1 (5 bases). There are 17 residues in the CDR3. V was shortened by 3 bases and J by 2 bases, with 19 bases between the two germline ends. Germline-derived CDR1 and CDR2 are SGHRS and YFSETQ. The DNA for the CDR3 is TGCGCCAGCAGCTCTTACAGTAGGGGTCCCTCCACAGATACGCAGTATTTT. This translates into CASSSYSRGPSTDTQYF.

V and J are TRBV7-8 and TRBJ1-4, with TRBD1 as a possible D gene (5 bases). The V and J ends lost 5 bases and 7 bases respectively, with 8 bases between them. The CDR3 has 12 amino acids. Germline V gene data show CDR1 as SGHVS and CDR2 as FQNEAQ. CDR3 region: CASSPRVEKLFF. As DNA, the CDR3 is TGTGCCAGCAGCCCCAGGGTTGAAAAACTGTTTTTT.

This chain links TRBV6-5 with TRBJ1-5; perhaps TRBD1 as D (5 bases). V was pared by 2 bases and J by 3 bases, with 11 bases between. Germline V lookup: CDR1 MNHEY, CDR2 SVGAGI. The CDR3 sequence is 15 residues long. DNA for the CDR3: TGTGCCAGCAGTTACACAGGACCATTCAATCAGCCCCAGCATTTT. Protein: CASSYTGPFNQPQHF.

V gene TRBV2 combines with J gene TRBJ2-7; D is undetermined. V was clipped by 4 bases and J by 0 bases, with 7 bases between them. The germline CDR1 and CDR2 sequences are SNHLY and FYNNEI. CDR3 length: 13 residues. CDR3 residues: CASSVQVSYEQYF. CDR3 nucleotide sequence: TGTGCCAGCAGTGTCCAGGTCTCCTACGAGCAGTACTTC.

V usage is TRBV10-3 and J usage is TRBJ1-2; D is perhaps TRBD1 (5 bases). The CDR3 covers 14 residues. Looked up from germline, CDR1 is ENHRY and CDR2 is SYGVKD. V lost 0 bases and J 7 bases, leaving 12 bases between the germline ends. Written as DNA, the CDR3 is TGTGCCATCAGTGAGTCGACAAGGGGCTCTGGCTACACCTTC. It yields the protein CAISESTRGSGYTF.

This chain uses TRBV13 with TRBJ1-5; 8 positions agree with TRBD1. V was pared by 0 bases and J by 2 bases, with 3 bases of the junction left unmatched. The CDR3 covers 16 residues. Germline CDR1 and CDR2: PRHDT and FYEKMQ (reference sequence). The CDR3 protein is CASSLGAGQGNQPQHF. CDR3 coding DNA: TGTGCCAGCAGCTTAGGAGCGGGACAGGGCAATCAGCCCCAGCATTTT.

The chain links TRBV6-1 to TRBJ1-2; D possibly corresponds to TRBD1 (6 bases). CDR1 and CDR2 from the germline V gene are MNHNS and SASEGT. The ends were cut back, 8 bases at V and 3 bases at J, with 19 bases in the middle. The CDR3 sequence is 15 residues long. In nucleotides, the CDR3 is TGTGCCAGCGTTACGGGCGGGGGCGCTTACTATGGCTACACCTTC. Its protein product is CASVTGGGAYYGYTF.

The chain carries TRBV11-2 and TRBJ2-1; 15 bases are a match to TRBD2. The germline V gene encodes CDR1 SGHAT and CDR2 FQNNGV. The CDR3 is 18 residues long. The V gene end was trimmed by 3 bases and the J gene end by 6 bases; junction bases not matched to a gene: 9. The CDR3 sequence is CASSFGTSGGSFSNEQFF. In nucleotides, the CDR3 is TGTGCCAGCAGCTTCGGGACTAGCGGGGGGTCGTTTAGCAATGAGCAGTTCTTC.

This chain connects TRBV5-6 to TRBJ1-5, with a weak D call TRBD1 (6 bases). Germline V gene lookup returns CDR1 SGHDT and CDR2 YYEEEE. The CDR3 is 17 residues long. The V and J ends lost 4 bases and 4 bases respectively, with 21 bases between them. CDR3 in amino acids: CASSLQGGRGPNQPQHF. In DNA form, the CDR3 reads TGTGCCAGCAGCCTTCAAGGGGGGCGGGGGCCAAATCAGCCCCAGCATTTT.

J is TRBJ2-7 and V is TRBV27; TRBD1 might be the D (7 bases). The CDR3 contains 14 residues. The V end was cut by 5 bases, the J end by 2 bases, with 13 bases between. Per the germline V gene, CDR1 is MNHEY and CDR2 is SMNVEV (reference sequence). As DNA, the CDR3 is TGTGCCAGCAGTGCGGGACAGAGGGCCTACGAGCAGTACTTC. It codes for CASSAGQRAYEQYF.

This chain joins TRBV4-3 and TRBJ2-2; 11 nucleotides agree with TRBD2. V lost 1 base and J lost 4; bases outside the gene matches: 2. This CDR3 is built from 16 residues. Germline V gene lookup returns CDR1 LGHNA and CDR2 YSLEER. CDR3 loop: CASSQGLAGTTGELFF. CDR3 nucleotides: TGCGCCAGCAGCCAAGGACTAGCGGGGACCACCGGGGAGCTGTTTTTT.

Only a few counts were recorded for this clone. The rearrangement uses TRBV7-9 and TRBJ2-1; D perhaps matches TRBD1 (6 bases). The CDR3 is 13 amino acids. V lost 1 base and J 15 bases, leaving 16 bases between the germline ends. Germline V lookup: CDR1 SEHNR, CDR2 FQNEAQ (reference sequence). For the CDR3, the DNA is TGTGCCAGCAGCTTAGAAACAGGGCTGACACTGTTCTTC. Its protein product is CASSLETGLTLFF. The variable domain in full, with the rest retrieved from reference TRBV7-9 and TRBJ2-1, is DTGVSQNPRHKITKRGQNVTFRCDPISEHNRLYWYRQTLGQGPEFLTYFQNEAQLEKSRLLSDRFSAERPKGSFSTLEIQRTEQGDSAMYLCASSLETGLTLFFGPGTRLTVL.

V usage is TRBV7-6 and J usage is TRBJ1-2; 9 bases are shared with TRBD1. The CDR3 sequence is 19 residues long. Germline lookup yields CDR1 SGHVS and CDR2 FNYEAQ. After removal of 4 bases from V and 2 bases from J, the junction contained 17 bases not matched to a gene. The chain's CDR3 is CASSSLKGTGITVNYGYTF. CDR3 nucleotides: TGTGCCAGCAGCTCCCTTAAAGGGACAGGGATAACTGTGAACTATGGCTACACCTTC. Full variable domain (outside the CDR3, taken from reference TRBV7-6 and TRBJ1-2): GAGVSQSPRYKVTKRGQDVALRCDPISGHVSLYWYRQALGQGPEFLTYFNYEAQQDKSGLPNDRFSAERPEGSISTLTIQRTEQRDSAMYRCASSSLKGTGITVNYGYTFGSGTRLTVV.

The chain couples TRBV4-1 to TRBJ1-5; D ambiguous. This CDR3 spans 15 amino acids. Trimming pared 0 bases from V and 6 bases from J, leaving 12 bases between. The germline CDR1 and CDR2 sequences are MGHRA and YSYEKL. Here the CDR3 reads CASSQEAGVRQPQHF. CDR3 DNA: TGCGCCAGCAGCCAAGAAGCCGGGGTCCGTCAGCCCCAGCATTTT.